This is a list of T cell receptor beta chains from one sample in a study of blood T cells in healthy people across ages. TCRdb fed the 5' RACE reads into MiXCR, producing one record per CDR3 protein. The sample comprises some 760,000 distinct CDR3 sequences, roughly 25% of which are singletons, and 9.4% rests with the top ten. This same sample was also part of a study on T cells of mothers and their children.

The sample taken for sequencing was blood. These receptors were collected from a boy younger than 18 in good health. Each CDR3 is given without its conserved first and last residue. Part of the rows lack a size; the others show once, few, many or a class for expanded clones.

CDR3: ASSAQGINQPQH
V: TRBV19
J: TRBJ1-5
size: NA

CDR3: SVRGLAGDAYEQY
V: TRBV29-1
J: NA
size: few

CDR3: ASSLQDRGAF
V: TRBV7-8
J: TRBJ1-1
size: NA

CDR3: ASSRGLSSYNEQF
V: TRBV18
J: TRBJ2-1
size: many

CDR3: ASRPGTDGYT
V: TRBV2
J: TRBJ1-2
size: NA

CDR3: ASSLAYGDTQY
V: TRBV5-1
J: TRBJ2-3
size: NA

CDR3: ASSTRTGGNSPLH
V: TRBV6-5
J: TRBJ1-6
size: few

CDR3: ASSPLDQETQY
V: TRBV18
J: TRBJ2-5
size: many

CDR3: ATSDLRLTGRGNEQF
V: TRBV24-1
J: NA
size: NA

CDR3: ASSQGFGGGALLETQY
V: TRBV3-1
J: TRBJ2-5
size: NA

CDR3: ASSLAAGTYNSPLH
V: TRBV27
J: TRBJ1-6
size: few

CDR3: SVEKDSGHNEQF
V: TRBV29-1
J: TRBJ2-1
size: NA

CDR3: ASSPVTSGGQTDTQY
V: TRBV6-1
J: TRBJ2-3
size: few

CDR3: ASSIQGTATYEQY
V: TRBV19
J: TRBJ2-7
size: NA

CDR3: SVHMTGAKNIQY
V: TRBV29-1
J: TRBJ2-4
size: few

CDR3: ASRTGTYNEQF
V: TRBV12-3/TRBV12-4
J: TRBJ2-1
size: few

CDR3: ASSSGPGYEQY
V: TRBV27
J: NA
size: few

CDR3: ASSHAEELAKNIQY
V: TRBV11-2
J: TRBJ2-4
size: few

CDR3: ASSDKMEKAF
V: TRBV2
J: TRBJ1-1
size: once